These 18 T cell receptor beta chains share one sample of origin, sequenced in a study of CD8+CD57+ T cells in acquired aplastic anemia (dated 2018 in TCRdb). Flow cytometry had shown CD8+CD57+ cell expansion in the patients selected for sequencing. Data came from an Illumina HiSeq 2000. Genomic DNA served as template for TCR beta VDJ combination and CDR3 sequence profiling. In-frame beta chains were kept once TCRdb had trimmed the public reads at Q25 with fastp and called clones with MiXCR. One record per CDR3 amino acid sequence lists the most common genes and DNA. This sample comprises some 200,000 distinct CDR3 sequences, around 49% of them detected only once. The ten most abundant clones make up 15% to 20% of the sample. Sequenced sample: sorted CD4+, CD8+, or CD8+CD57+ T cells (not recorded which) from PBMCs. These receptors all stem from a human donor with aplastic anemia.

The V call is TRBV15, the J call TRBJ1-4; 9 bases are shared with TRBD1. This CDR3 region has 15 residues. Germline CDR1 and CDR2: LNHNV and YYDKDF (reference sequence). The V and J ends lost 5 bases and 6 bases, in that order; junction bases with no gene match: 7. CDR3 coding DNA: TGTGCCACCAGCTATAGTCGGGACAGGGATGAAAAACTGTTTTTT. It codes for CATSYSRDRDEKLFF.

A few counts support this clonotype. This chain uses TRBV30 with TRBJ2-2, with D uncertain. Germline assignment: CDR1 GTSNPN and CDR2 SVGIG (reference sequence). The CDR3 spans 12 residues. The V and J ends lost 3 bases and 7 bases respectively, with 9 bases between them. The CDR3 region is CAWSSLFGELFF. CDR3 nucleotides: TGTGCCTGGAGCTCCCTTTTCGGGGAGCTGTTTTTT.

The chain joins TRBV10-3 to TRBJ1-5, with 7 bases matching TRBD1. This CDR3 has 17 residues. Trimming at V came to 3 bases and at J to 7 bases, leaving 15 bases not matched to a gene. The germline V gene encodes CDR1 ENHRY and CDR2 SYGVKD. The CDR3, as DNA: TGTGCCATCAGTGACTCTAAGGGACAGTGGGGCGTGCAGCCCCAGCATTTT. It translates to CAISDSKGQWGVQPQHF.

This sequence joins TRBV19 and TRBJ1-6; a possible D gene is TRBD1 (6 bases). CDR1 and CDR2 from the germline V gene are LNHDA and SQIVND (reference sequence). V lost 4 bases and J 9 bases, leaving 13 bases between the germline ends. The CDR3 is made up of 14 amino acids. CDR3 amino acids: CASSKGQGISPLHF. CDR3 nucleotide sequence: TGTGCCAGTAGTAAGGGTCAGGGGATTTCACCCCTCCACTTT.

This clonotype was recorded at least ten times. This rearrangement joins TRBV5-8 to TRBJ2-1; 8 bases match TRBD1. Trimming at V came to 4 bases and at J to 4 bases, leaving 7 bases not matched to a gene. This CDR3 spans 15 amino acids. The V gene's germline CDR1 is SGHTS and CDR2 YDEGEE. CDR3: CASSKDRGQYNEQFF. The CDR3 nucleotides read TGTGCCAGCAGCAAAGACAGGGGCCAGTACAATGAGCAGTTCTTC. Together with reference TRBV5-8 and TRBJ2-1, the CDR3 gives the full variable domain: EAGVTQSPTHLIKTRGQQATLRCSPISGHTSVYWYQQALGLGLQFLLWYDEGEERNRGNFPPRFSGRQFPNYSSELNVNALELEDSALYLCASSKDRGQYNEQFFGPGTRLTVL.

Remarks on this clonotype: This may be a read error: a much more frequent sequence differs by one nucleotide. CDR3 amino acids: CASSTTVSAFF. CDR3 sequence (DNA): TGTGCCAGCAGCACGACAGTGTCGGCTTTCTTT. The chain carries TRBV28 and TRBJ1-1, with D perhaps matching TRBD1 (5 bases). Germline lookup yields CDR1 MDHEN and CDR2 SYDVKM. CDR3 length: 11 amino acids. V lost 6 bases to trimming and J lost 11 bases, with 13 bases between them.

The genes are TRBV10-1 and TRBJ2-7; 9 bases line up with TRBD1. The V gene end was trimmed by 5 bases and the J gene end by 4 bases; junction bases not matched to a gene: 9. The germline V gene has CDR1 WNHNN and CDR2 SYGVQD (reference sequence). The CDR3 spans 15 residues. The CDR3, as DNA: TGCGCCAGCAGTTCAGCCGGGACAGGGATGTACGAGCAGTACTTC. The encoded protein is CASSSAGTGMYEQYF.

Regarding this clonotype: This may arise from a read error, as a much more abundant clone is one base away. The genes are TRBV12-3 or TRBV12-4 and TRBJ2-5; D could derive from TRBD1 or TRBD2 (5 bases each). The V and J ends lost 2 bases and 0 bases respectively, with 10 bases between them. This CDR3 is 15 amino acids long. CDR3 sequence reads: CASSLSGRHQETQYF. The DNA of the CDR3 is TGTGCCAGCAGTTTATCGGGGCGGCACCAAGAGACCCAGTACTTC.

This chain links TRBV7-2 with TRBJ2-1; D gene unclear. Germline V gene sequence: CDR1 SGHTA, CDR2 FQGNSA. The ends were cut back, 3 bases at V and 5 bases at J, with 11 bases in the middle. This CDR3 spans 14 amino acids. CDR3 coding DNA: TGTGCCAGCAGCTTGGGCTGGGCCCACAATGAGCAGTTCTTC. Its translation: CASSLGWAHNEQFF.

Details on this clonotype: This CDR3 is missing its conserved last phenylalanine or tryptophan, likely due to a read error. No DNA is shown, since the ends of the CDR3 on it are uncertain; the CDR3 is the one TCRdb lists. The J gene is TRBJ1-6, the V gene TRBV9. Germline V lookup: CDR1 SGDLS, CDR2 YYNGEE. The CDR3 length equals 13 residues, ends included. The CDR3 spells CASSVGQGRDPHY.

This clonotype was detected only a few times. The chain is built from TRBV6-6 and TRBJ2-3; 7 bases align to TRBD1. CDR1 and CDR2 from the germline V gene are MNHNY and SVGAGI (reference sequence). J gave up 2 bases and V 6 bases, and 17 bases lay outside the gene matches. This CDR3 comprises 18 residues. The CDR3 DNA reads TGTGCCAGCAGGCCAAACTCGGGTACAGGGGCCCTCACAGATACGCAGTATTTT. Protein sequence: CASRPNSGTGALTDTQYF.

A note on this clonotype: This may arise from a read error, as a much more abundant clone is one base away. V gene TRBV7-8 combines with J gene TRBJ2-3; TRBD1 agrees at 11 bases. The CDR3 runs 15 residues. CDR1 and CDR2 from the germline V gene are SGHVS and FQNEAQ. V trimming: 6 bases; J trimming: 4 bases; junction bases outside the gene matches: 6. The CDR3 reads CASRAGTGGPDTQYF. CDR3 in DNA: TGTGCCAGCAGGGCCGGGACAGGGGGACCAGATACGCAGTATTTT.

This chain links TRBV7-9 with TRBJ1-2, with TRBD1 as a possible D gene (5 bases). Trimming cost V 1 base and J 6 bases, with 18 bases left between them. This CDR3 is built from 16 residues. The germline gives CDR1 SEHNR, CDR2 FQNEAQ (reference sequence). In nucleotides, the CDR3 is TGTGCCAGCAGCTTAGTATGGGACGGATCCTACAATGGCTACACCTTC. Encoded protein: CASSLVWDGSYNGYTF.

The rearrangement joins TRBV6-2 or TRBV6-3 to TRBJ2-5; D is unclear. The CDR3 extends over 11 amino acids. Germline CDR1 and CDR2: MNHEY and SVGEGT. The ends were cut back, 4 bases at V and 2 bases at J, with 2 bases in the middle. CDR3 sequence (DNA): TGTGCCAGCAGTTGGCAAGAGACCCAGTACTTC. It codes for CASSWQETQYF.

This clonotype was observed at least ten times. The chain employs TRBV7-9 and TRBJ1-1, with D uncertain. Germline CDR1 SEHNR, CDR2 FQNEAQ (reference sequence). The CDR3 is 16 amino acids. V was trimmed by 0 bases and J by 1 base, leaving 12 bases between them. CDR3 sequence (DNA): TGTGCCAGCAGCTTAGCATCCCGGGAAGAGAACACTGAAGCTTTCTTT. Amino acids: CASSLASREENTEAFF.

This sequence joins TRBV20-1 and TRBJ2-7, with D tentatively TRBD1 (6 bases). The CDR3 consists of 16 residues. Germline V gives CDR1 DFQATT, CDR2 SNEGSKA (reference sequence). V was clipped by 1 base and J by 4 bases, with 20 bases between them. The CDR3: CSARGATGSIIYEQYF. The CDR3 DNA is TGCAGTGCTAGAGGGGCGACAGGCTCAATAATTTACGAGCAGTACTTC.

The chain combines TRBV27 with TRBJ2-3; D ambiguous. The germline CDR1 and CDR2 sequences are MNHEY and SMNVEV (reference sequence). The CDR3 runs to 13 residues. Trimming left V 4 bases short and J 5 bases short, with 10 bases between. CDR3 DNA sequence: TGTGCCAGCAGTTCCAGTCCGGGAGATACGCAGTATTTT. It is translated as CASSSSPGDTQYF.

This clonotype was counted many times. The chain is built from TRBV9 and TRBJ2-7, with 11 bases that match TRBD2. Germline V gives CDR1 SGDLS, CDR2 YYNGEE. The CDR3 totals 14 residues. V gave up 4 bases and J gave up 3 bases; unmatched junction bases: 3. DNA of the CDR3: TGTGCCAGCAGCAAACTAGCGGGGGACTACGAGCAGTACTTC. It yields the protein CASSKLAGDYEQYF.